The 20 T cell receptor beta chains given below trace back to one sample, sequenced in a study of T cell changes during pregnancy in multiple sclerosis. Clones were read by immunoSEQ multiplex PCR, and TCRdb kept only the in-frame ones, dropping some. The sample shows tens of thousands of clones, 80% to 95% of them seen only once. The material was CD4+ T cells from peripheral blood mononuclear cells, obtained in the third trimester of pregnancy. The source is a female donor with multiple sclerosis, enrolled in a pregnancy study.

The rearrangement joins TRBV11-3 to TRBJ2-3; weak D call: TRBD2 (6 bases). The CDR3 extends over 14 amino acids. Germline CDR1 SGHNT, CDR2 YENEEA. V was pared by 5 bases and J by 4 bases, with 13 bases between. The CDR3 spells CASSTYWGADTQYF. CDR3 nucleotide sequence: TGTGCCAGCAGCACCTATTGGGGGGCAGATACGCAGTATTTT.

The rearrangement links TRBV9 to TRBJ2-7, with 11 nucleotides matching TRBD2. V shed 3 bases, J shed 3 bases, and the junction held 2 bases outside the gene matches. The CDR3 consists of 14 residues. The germline gives CDR1 SGDLS, CDR2 YYNGEE. The CDR3 sequence: CASSETSGGYEQYF. The CDR3 DNA reads as TGTGCCAGCAGCGAAACTAGCGGGGGCTACGAGCAGTACTTC. Full variable domain (missing parts from reference TRBV9 and TRBJ2-7): DSGVTQTPKHLITATGQRVTLRCSPRSGDLSVYWYQQSLDQGLQFLIQYYNGEERAKGNILERFSAQQFPDLHSELNLSSLELGDSALYFCASSETSGGYEQYFGPGTRLTVT.

This clone was picked up one time. The genes are TRBV7-2 and TRBJ2-3; weak D call: TRBD2 (6 bases). The CDR3 consists of 16 residues. V was shortened by 2 bases and J by 0 bases, with 12 bases between the two germline ends. Germline V gene data show CDR1 as SGHTA and CDR2 as FQGNSA. The CDR3 bases are TGTGCCAGCAGCTTAACGGGAGAATCTAGCACAGATACGCAGTATTTT. It is translated as CASSLTGESSTDTQYF. Combining the CDR3 with reference TRBV7-2 and TRBJ2-3 gives the whole variable domain GAGVSQSPSNKVTEKGKDVELRCDPISGHTALYWYRQSLGQGLEFLIYFQGNSAPDKSGLPSDRFSAERTGGSVSTLTIQRTQQEDSAVYLCASSLTGESSTDTQYFGPGTRLTVL.

This chain joins TRBV7-2 and TRBJ1-1; no clear D. Germline V lookup: CDR1 SGHTA, CDR2 FQGNSA. The CDR3 has 12 amino acids. Between the trimmed V and J ends, which lost 3 bases and 11 bases, there was a span of 13 bases. The CDR3 sequence: CASSFFSLGAFF. CDR3 nucleotides: TGTGCCAGCAGCTTCTTCTCGCTCGGGGCTTTCTTT.

This clone is medium-sized (0.01 to 0.1%). This rearrangement joins TRBV1 to TRBJ1-1; the table's D call of TRBD1 was not tested on the DNA. TRBV1 is given as a pseudogene. The CDR3 sequence is 13 residues long. The CDR3 DNA sequence: TGCACCAGCAGCCCTTTTAACAGGTCCCGAGCTTTCTTT. Its translation is CTSSPFNRSRAFF.

The chain recombines TRBV2 with TRBJ1-2; D is perhaps TRBD1 (6 bases). The CDR3 consists of 14 residues. CDR1 and CDR2 from the germline V gene are SNHLY and FYNNEI. Trimming pared 5 bases from V and 2 bases from J, leaving 12 bases between. The CDR3 coding sequence is TGTGCCAGCAGTATACAGGGCCCAAACTATGGCTACACCTTC. It codes for CASSIQGPNYGYTF.

Only one count was recorded for this clone. The chain combines TRBV5-4 with TRBJ1-3; 7 bases match TRBD1. Germline CDR1 and CDR2: SGHNT and YYREEE (reference sequence). J lost 0 bases, V lost 4 bases, and 10 bases had no gene match. There are 17 residues in the CDR3. CDR3 residues: CASSPHGQASSGNTIYF. The CDR3 region has the DNA TGTGCCAGCAGCCCTCACGGACAGGCCTCCTCTGGAAACACCATATATTTT.

J is TRBJ2-7 and V is TRBV19; no reliable D call. The V end lost 9 bases, the J end lost 3 bases, and 15 bases lay between the germline ends. There are 13 residues in the CDR3. The germline V gene encodes CDR1 LNHDA and CDR2 SQIVND (reference sequence). CDR3 protein: CASRASPLYEQYF. The CDR3 coding sequence is TGTGCCAGCCGAGCCTCTCCCCTCTACGAGCAGTACTTC.

This clone was found a few times. The chain carries TRBV7-2 and TRBJ1-5; 8 bases match TRBD1. CDR3 size: 15 residues. Trimming took 0 bases from V and 7 from J; bases not matched to a gene: 5. The germline V gene encodes CDR1 SGHTA and CDR2 FQGNSA. The chain's CDR3 is CASSLASGGRQPQHF. In DNA form, the CDR3 reads TGTGCCAGCAGCTTAGCATCAGGGGGCAGGCAGCCCCAGCATTTT.

V gene TRBV7-3 combines with J gene TRBJ2-2; 10 bases are shared with TRBD1. The trim removed 5 bases at V and 3 bases at J, leaving 9 bases unmatched. The germline V gene has CDR1 SGHTA and CDR2 FQGTGA. The CDR3 loop spans 17 amino acids. In DNA, the CDR3 is TGTGCCAGCAGCCCCCGGGGTGGGACAGGGGACACCGGGGAGCTGTTTTTT. It yields the protein CASSPRGGTGDTGELFF.

The chain couples TRBV9 to TRBJ2-7; TRBD1 matches at 7 bases. Looked up from germline, CDR1 is SGDLS and CDR2 is YYNGEE. The CDR3 length is 15 residues. J was trimmed by 4 bases and V by 4 bases; bases with no gene match: 11. CDR3 coding DNA: TGTGCCAGCAGCCCAAGACAGGGAGTTGGTTACGAGCAGTACTTC. It is translated as CASSPRQGVGYEQYF.

DNA for the CDR3: TGTGCCAGCAGTGACTTCTACACATCGAGACGGGATGATGGCTACACCTTC. The encoded protein is CASSDFYTSRRDDGYTF. The rearrangement joins TRBV6-4 to TRBJ1-2; no reliable D call. V gave up 1 base and J gave up 6 bases, with 21 bases separating them. This CDR3 has 17 residues. Looked up from germline, CDR1 is MRHNA and CDR2 is SNTAGT.

This clone showed up just a few times. The V gene is TRBV7-2, the J gene TRBJ1-2, with D hard to call. This CDR3 region has 12 residues. V was trimmed by 7 bases and J by 8 bases, leaving 14 bases between them. Germline CDR1 and CDR2: SGHTA and FQGNSA. CDR3 DNA sequence: TGTGCCAGCACCTCGGGAACCCAGGGCTACACCTTC. Translation gives CASTSGTQGYTF.

This clone was recorded only once. This rearrangement joins TRBV5-4 to TRBJ2-3; 8 bases are shared with TRBD2. J lost 5 bases, V lost 6 bases, and 11 bases had no gene match. From germline, CDR1 is SGHNT and CDR2 YYREEE (reference sequence). The CDR3 extends over 15 amino acids. In DNA, the CDR3 is TGTGCCAGCAAACGGGGGGGAACCGGGAAAGATACGCAGTATTTT. Its translation is CASKRGGTGKDTQYF.

V and J are TRBV9 and TRBJ2-7; 10 bases line up with TRBD2. Germline loops: CDR1 SGDLS, CDR2 YYNGEE. CDR3 length: 17 amino acids. The V and J ends lost 4 bases and 2 bases, in that order; junction bases with no gene match: 12. The DNA for the CDR3 is TGTGCCAGCAGCCCCCAGCTAGCGGGGGTAATCACCTACGAGCAGTACTTC. Amino acids: CASSPQLAGVITYEQYF.

This sequence joins TRBV19 and TRBJ1-1; TRBD1 aligns across 9 bases. Germline CDR1 and CDR2: LNHDA and SQIVND (reference sequence). The CDR3 contains 13 residues. Losses at the gene ends were 8 bases for V and 0 bases for J; bases not matched to a gene: 1. The CDR3 sequence is CASGDRVNTEAFF. DNA of the CDR3: TGTGCCAGTGGGGACAGGGTGAACACTGAAGCTTTCTTT.

The chain couples TRBV29-1 to TRBJ1-1; 10 bases align to TRBD1. This CDR3 spans 12 amino acids. Germline V CDR1 and CDR2: SQVTM, ANQGSEA. V shed 6 bases, J shed 4 bases, and the junction held 2 bases outside the gene matches. The CDR3, as DNA: TGCAGCGTAGGACAGGGGGGCACTGAAGCTTTCTTT. This codes for CSVGQGGTEAFF.

V gene TRBV19 combines with J gene TRBJ1-2, with 10 positions matching TRBD1. Germline values: CDR1 LNHDA, CDR2 SQIVND (reference sequence). The ends lost 6 bases at V and 4 bases at J; junction bases unmatched: 5. This CDR3 contains 14 residues. The DNA for the CDR3 is TGTGCCAGTAGGGGGACAGGGGCCTCCTATGGCTACACCTTC. This sequence encodes CASRGTGASYGYTF.

The genes are TRBV4-3 and TRBJ2-3, with unresolved D. CDR3 length: 15 residues. V was clipped by 0 bases and J by 1 base, with 8 bases between them. Per germline, CDR1 LGHNA and CDR2 YSLEER. The CDR3 bases are TGCGCCAGCAGCCAAGATCAAAGCGGCACAGATACGCAGTATTTT. This sequence encodes CASSQDQSGTDTQYF.

This chain connects TRBV5-4 to TRBJ1-1; tentatively, D is TRBD1 (6 bases). The CDR3 covers 14 residues. Germline CDR1 and CDR2: SGHNT and YYREEE (reference sequence). V was cut by 2 bases and J by 4 bases, with 12 bases left in between. The chain's CDR3 is CASSLQGRGTEAFF. The CDR3 region has the DNA TGTGCCAGCAGCTTACAGGGAAGAGGCACTGAAGCTTTCTTT.